A single sample is the source of the 14 T cell receptor beta chains below, sequenced in a study of CD8 T cells in Susac syndrome. With random hexamers, reverse transcription was performed on about 0.45 to 1 ug of RNA. TCRdb analysed the immunoSEQ multiplex PCR reads with MiXCR anew, one entry per CDR3 protein. Among about 180,000 distinct CDR3 sequences listed, 85% to 95% were seen once. Material for sequencing was CD4+ T cells from PBMCs. Every receptor here comes from a human donor with Susac syndrome.

A few counts support this clonotype. V usage is TRBV4-1 and J usage is TRBJ2-5; the D is unclear. This CDR3 comprises 14 residues. The V gene's germline CDR1 is MGHRA and CDR2 YSYEKL. Trimming removed 1 base from V and 5 bases from J, with 11 bases in between. CDR3 nucleotides: TGCGCCAGCAGCCAAGGCCCCCCGCTGGAGACCCAGTACTTC. It specifies CASSQGPPLETQYF.

The chain combines TRBV16 with TRBJ1-2; D possibly corresponds to TRBD1 (6 bases). V gave up 2 bases and J gave up 8 bases, with 12 bases separating them. Per the germline V gene, CDR1 is KGHSY and CDR2 is FQNENV. The CDR3 is 13 amino acids. DNA for the CDR3: TGTGCCAGCAGCCAAGAGGGGGTTGGAGGCTACACCTTC. This sequence encodes CASSQEGVGGYTF.

CDR3 in amino acids: CSARSTEAFF. The DNA for the CDR3 is TGCAGTGCTCGAAGCACTGAAGCTTTCTTT. The chain recombines TRBV20-1 with TRBJ1-1, with no clear D. The CDR3 has 10 amino acids. Trimming took off 5 bases at V and 4 bases at J, with 5 bases between the two ends. The germline CDR1 and CDR2 sequences are DFQATT and SNEGSKA (reference sequence).

This chain joins TRBV2 and TRBJ1-4, with D possibly matching TRBD1 (6 bases). The ends were cut back, 4 bases at V and 8 bases at J, with 11 bases in the middle. This CDR3 has 13 residues. Germline V gives CDR1 SNHLY, CDR2 FYNNEI. DNA for the CDR3: TGTGCCAGCAGTGTGGCAGGGGTGGAAAAACTGTTTTTT. Amino acid sequence: CASSVAGVEKLFF.

This CDR3 reads CASTWTGGNYGYTF. CDR3 DNA sequence: TGTGCCAGCACCTGGACAGGGGGCAACTATGGCTACACCTTC. The chain uses TRBV6-6 and TRBJ1-2; 11 bases map to TRBD1. Trimming at V came to 7 bases and at J to 2 bases, leaving 3 bases not matched to a gene. The germline V gene has CDR1 MNHNY and CDR2 SVGAGI (reference sequence). CDR3 length equals 14 residues.

V and J are TRBV29-1 and TRBJ2-3, with 11 bases aligning to TRBD2. The CDR3 has 14 amino acids. The germline gives CDR1 SQVTM, CDR2 ANQGSEA. V lost 4 bases, J lost 2 bases, and 2 bases stayed unmatched. The CDR3 DNA is TGCAGCGTTGGACTAGCGGGGTACACAGATACGCAGTATTTT. It translates to CSVGLAGYTDTQYF.

Written as DNA, the CDR3 is TGCAGTGCCCGGACAGCCTTCAATCAGCCCCAGCATTTT. Translated: CSARTAFNQPQHF. The chain uses TRBV20-1 and TRBJ1-5; D might be TRBD1 (6 bases). V lost 6 bases and J 3 bases, leaving 12 bases between the germline ends. This CDR3 has 13 residues. Looked up from germline, CDR1 is DFQATT and CDR2 is SNEGSKA (reference sequence).

The V gene is TRBV27, the J gene TRBJ2-4; 8 positions match TRBD1. The CDR3 totals 14 residues. The germline V gene encodes CDR1 MNHEY and CDR2 SMNVEV (reference sequence). After removal of 4 bases from V and 8 bases from J, the junction contained 7 bases not matched to a gene. CDR3 sequence: CASSSWTGKDIQYF. DNA of the CDR3: TGTGCCAGCAGTTCCTGGACAGGGAAGGACATTCAGTACTTC.

The gene calls are TRBV20-1 and TRBJ2-1; TRBD2 matches 7 bases. CDR1 is DFQATT and CDR2 is SNEGSKA in the germline V gene (reference sequence). Trimming took 6 bases from V and 9 from J; bases not matched to a gene: 5. This CDR3 has 11 amino acids. The CDR3 nucleotides are TGCAGTGCCCCTTGGGAGGGTGAGCAGTTCTTC. Residues: CSAPWEGEQFF.

The chain is built from TRBV9 and TRBJ2-5, with 8 bases lining up with TRBD1. The CDR3 loop spans 14 amino acids. Looked up from germline, CDR1 is SGDLS and CDR2 is YYNGEE. The ends lost 2 bases at V and 5 bases at J; junction bases unmatched: 5. CDR3 region: CASSVTGALETQYF. CDR3 nucleotides: TGTGCCAGCAGCGTGACAGGGGCATTGGAGACCCAGTACTTC.

The CDR3 region has the DNA TGTGCCAGCAGCCAAGGGACTAGCGGATCCTACAATGAGCAGTTCTTC. It is translated as CASSQGTSGSYNEQFF. The chain links TRBV4-2 to TRBJ2-1, with 10 bases lining up with TRBD2. With V trimmed by 1 base and J by 1 base, 1 base remained unmatched. The V gene's germline CDR1 is LGHNA and CDR2 YNFKEQ. CDR3 length equals 16 residues.

The CDR3 reads CSAKTGINYGYTF. In DNA form, the CDR3 reads TGCAGTGCTAAGACAGGAATTAACTATGGCTACACCTTC. The rearrangement links TRBV20-1 to TRBJ1-2; weak D call: TRBD1 (6 bases). The V and J ends lost 4 bases and 1 base respectively, with 10 bases between them. This CDR3 is 13 amino acids long. Germline values: CDR1 DFQATT, CDR2 SNEGSKA (reference sequence).

The rearrangement uses TRBV29-1 and TRBJ1-1; D not resolved. CDR3 length: 13 residues. The V gene lost 4 bases and the J gene lost 0 bases, with 9 bases spanning the gap. CDR1 is SQVTM, CDR2 ANQGSEA, per germline. CDR3 protein: CSVVRLMNTEAFF. The DNA for the CDR3 is TGCAGCGTTGTAAGATTAATGAACACTGAAGCTTTCTTT. The complete variable domain, with remaining parts taken from reference TRBV29-1 and TRBJ1-1, reads SAVISQKPSRDICQRGTSLTIQCQVDSQVTMMFWYRQQPGQSLTLIATANQGSEATYESGFVIDKFPISRPNLTFSTLTVSNMSPEDSSIYLCSVVRLMNTEAFFGQGTRLTVV.

This sequence joins TRBV12-3 or TRBV12-4 and TRBJ1-1; unclear D gene. The CDR3 has 18 residues. V lost 4 bases and J 1 base, leaving 22 bases between the germline ends. CDR3 DNA sequence: TGTGCCAGCAGTTATCGTCTCACCTCGACCGATGGGAACACTGAAGCTTTCTTT. This gives the protein CASSYRLTSTDGNTEAFF.